These T cell receptor beta chains were read from a single sample in a study of blood T cell repertoires in COVID-19. The protocol was immunoSEQ multiplex PCR, while the TCRdb copy is restricted to in-frame clones and leaves out a portion. The sample has 130,000 or so clones, around 83% seen once. Input material: peripheral blood. Receptor source: an elderly man with active or convalescent COVID-19. Both conserved end residues are part of each CDR3. The D gene is left open where the match is weak. Clone size is given for some rows only: seen once, a few or many times, or a class if the clone is expanded.

CDR3: CASSQGTAGNTIYF
DNA: TGTGCCAGCAGCCAAGGGACAGCTGGAAACACCATATATTTT
J: TRBJ1-3
size: -
D: -
V: TRBV3-1/TRBV3-2

CDR3: CASSDISWRDSPLHF
DNA: TGTGCCAGCAGTGACATTAGTTGGAGGGATTCACCCCTCCACTTT
J: TRBJ1-6
size: few
D: -
V: TRBV25-1

CDR3: CASSPDRGRGEQYF
DNA: TGTGCCAGCTCACCCGACAGGGGCCGAGGAGAGCAGTACTTC
J: TRBJ2-7
size: -
D: TRBD1
V: TRBV18

CDR3: CASSQRTGGEAFF
DNA: TGTGCCAGCAGCCAAAGGACAGGGGGAGAAGCTTTCTTT
J: TRBJ1-1
size: once
D: TRBD1
V: TRBV3-1/TRBV3-2

CDR3: CAISPQGDEQYF
DNA: TGTGCCATCAGCCCGCAGGGGGACGAGCAGTACTTC
J: TRBJ2-7
size: -
D: TRBD1
V: TRBV10-3

CDR3: CATGTGSSYEQYF
DNA: TGTGCCACCGGGACAGGGTCTAGCTACGAGCAGTACTTC
J: TRBJ2-7
size: -
D: TRBD1
V: TRBV10-3

CDR3: CASSPTGGNEKLFF
DNA: TGTGCCAGCAGCCCGACAGGGGGGAATGAAAAACTGTTTTTT
J: TRBJ1-4
size: -
D: TRBD1
V: TRBV7-2

CDR3: CSASGSTYEQYF
DNA: TGCAGTGCTAGTGGCAGTACCTACGAGCAGTACTTC
J: TRBJ2-7
size: -
D: -
V: TRBV20-1

CDR3: CATSPPSGATDTQYF
DNA: TGTGCCACCAGTCCCCCTAGCGGGGCAACAGATACGCAGTATTTT
J: TRBJ2-3
size: -
D: TRBD2
V: TRBV24-1

CDR3: CASSFVQGALETQYF
DNA: TGTGCCAGCAGCTTCGTACAGGGGGCTCTGGAGACCCAGTACTTC
J: TRBJ2-5
size: -
D: TRBD1
V: TRBV7-3

CDR3: CASSDRSGGTGELFF
DNA: TGTGCCAGCAGTGACAGAAGCGGGGGGACCGGGGAGCTGTTTTTT
J: TRBJ2-2
size: -
D: TRBD2
V: TRBV6-4

CDR3: CASSATGWETQYF
DNA: TGTGCCAGCAGCGCGACAGGCTGGGAGACCCAGTACTTC
J: TRBJ2-5
size: -
D: -
V: TRBV11-2

CDR3: CASSQYDAPGASPLHF
DNA: TGTGCCAGCAGCCAATACGACGCCCCAGGCGCTTCACCCCTCCACTTT
J: TRBJ1-6
size: -
D: -
V: TRBV5-5

CDR3: CASSPDTGPTYEQYF
DNA: TGTGCCAGCAGCCCCGACACAGGGCCGACCTACGAGCAGTACTTC
J: TRBJ2-7
size: -
D: -
V: TRBV4-2

CDR3: CASSTGLAGEYEQYF
DNA: TGTGCCAGCAGCACAGGACTAGCGGGGGAGTACGAGCAGTACTTC
J: TRBJ2-7
size: -
D: TRBD2
V: TRBV7-2

CDR3: CASSPQTSGGSYEQYF
DNA: TGTGCCAGCAGCCCCCAGACTAGCGGGGGCTCCTACGAGCAGTACTTC
J: TRBJ2-7
size: -
D: TRBD2
V: TRBV7-2

CDR3: CASSSGHSYEQYF
DNA: TGTGCCAGCAGTTCTGGACATTCCTACGAGCAGTACTTC
J: TRBJ2-7
size: -
D: -
V: TRBV6-5

CDR3: CASSRRSSGGTDTQYF
DNA: TGTGCCAGCAGCCGTCGCTCTAGCGGGGGAACAGATACGCAGTATTTT
J: TRBJ2-3
size: few
D: TRBD2
V: TRBV3-1/TRBV3-2

CDR3: CASSPRDRGSYEQYF
DNA: TGTGCCAGCAGTCCCCGGGACAGGGGGTCCTACGAGCAGTACTTC
J: TRBJ2-7
size: few
D: TRBD1
V: TRBV27

CDR3: CASSERTGGDYGYTF
DNA: TGCGCCAGCAGTGAGCGGACAGGGGGTGACTATGGCTACACCTTC
J: TRBJ1-2
size: -
D: TRBD1
V: TRBV10-1

CDR3: CASSPGTSSSYEQYF
DNA: TGCGCCAGCAGCCCGGGGACTAGCTCCTCCTACGAGCAGTACTTC
J: TRBJ2-7
size: -
D: TRBD2
V: TRBV5-1

CDR3: CASSPWDTAYEQYF
DNA: TGTGCCAGCTCACCGTGGGACACAGCCTACGAGCAGTACTTC
J: TRBJ2-7
size: -
D: -
V: TRBV18

CDR3: CASGLGVDGQYF
DNA: TGTGCTAGTGGTTTGGGTGTAGATGGGCAGTACTTC
J: TRBJ2-7
size: -
D: -
V: TRBV12-5

CDR3: CASSVAPSYAYGYTF
DNA: TGTGCCAGCAGCGTAGCTCCCAGTTATGCCTATGGCTACACCTTC
J: TRBJ1-2
size: -
D: -
V: TRBV9

CDR3: CASSLDRGFNYGYTF
DNA: TGTGCCAGCAGCTTGGACAGGGGGTTTAACTATGGCTACACCTTC
J: TRBJ1-2
size: -
D: TRBD1
V: TRBV7-2

CDR3: CASSRTSGDTQYF
DNA: TGCGCCAGCAGCCGGACTAGCGGTGATACGCAGTATTTT
J: TRBJ2-3
size: -
D: TRBD2
V: TRBV4-3

CDR3: CASRPGQGGQHF
DNA: TGTGCCAGCAGGCCGGGACAGGGCGGTCAGCATTTT
J: TRBJ1-5
size: -
D: TRBD1
V: TRBV6-1

CDR3: CASSSHTTGGYGYTF
DNA: TGTGCCAGCAGTTCCCATACGACAGGGGGCTATGGCTACACCTTC
J: TRBJ1-2
size: -
D: TRBD1
V: TRBV6-5